This paragraph reports one T cell receptor beta chain. Germline V lookup: CDR1 LNHNV, CDR2 YYDKDF (reference sequence). Trimming took off 0 bases at V and 6 bases at J, with 14 bases between the two ends. The CDR3 has 16 residues. This sample was taken from a study of shared clonotypes between healthy human individuals. Repertoires were generated with immunoSEQ multiplex PCR, while TCRdb's copy carries only in-frame clones and drops some. The sample includes over a million clones, about 98.5% seen only once; the top ten take under 0.45%. The TCR sequence derives from a man aged 25-45 years in good health. V is TRBV15 and J is TRBJ2-2; weak D call: TRBD1 (5 bases). Sequencing was performed on naive CD4+ T cells sorted from blood. This sample's subset: CD45RA+ positively selected. The CDR3 loop reads CATSRDKTVKAGELFF. The CDR3 nucleotides read TGTGCCACCAGCAGAGACAAGACAGTAAAGGCCGGGGAGCTGTTTTTT.